This T cell receptor (beta chain) was captured by sequencing in a study of blood T cell repertoires in COVID-19. Study-wide background: Researchers got acute and convalescent COVID-19 samples from the United States, Italy and Spain. In each case, the material was cDNA or gDNA derived from T cells, B-cell-depleted T cells, or PBMCs.

Assay used: immunoSEQ multiplex PCR; TCRdb lists only in-frame clones, some missing. The sample has approximately 250,000 clones, approximately 82% seen once. CDR3 length: 14 residues. The V gene end was trimmed by 8 bases and the J gene end by 4 bases; junction bases not matched to a gene: 7. CDR1 is MNHEY, CDR2 SMNVEV, per germline (reference sequence). The specimen was peripheral blood. This TCR derives from a man aged 35-49 years who had recovered from COVID-19. The chain couples TRBV27 to TRBJ1-5; 8 bases line up with TRBD1. The CDR3 spells CASSTGGPNQPQHF. CDR3 coding DNA: TGTGCCAGCTCAACAGGGGGACCAAATCAGCCCCAGCATTTT.